This TCR beta chain was recorded in a study of a mutant IDH1 vaccine in newly diagnosed glioma. About the research overall: Patients received vaccination from 4-6 weeks after radiotherapy alone, or with temozolomide cycles. Treated patients, averaging around 40 years, were around 62% male and roughly 38% female. Earlier care involved radiotherapy, temozolomide, or both, and the majority received both. Study-wide results and caveats: Vaccination induced immune responses in roughly 93% of patients.

Comments on this clone: Its matching antigen is unknown.

Germline CDR1 SEHNR, CDR2 FQNEAQ (reference sequence). Trimming removed 5 bases from V and 7 bases from J, with 11 bases in between. The CDR3 is made up of 12 amino acids. Time point denoted: week 35, safety follow-up. A 20-mer mutant IDH1 peptide at 300 ug was injected subcutaneously with topical imiquimod. Profiling relied on immunoSEQ multiplex PCR, and the TCRdb table lists in-frame clones only, not all of them. The data show tens of thousands of clones, 74% seen once. This TCR came from a man aged 50 to 60 with glioma. The chain joins TRBV7-9 to TRBJ1-1, with a weak D call TRBD1 (5 bases). Sequencing was performed on PBMCs, taken from a glioma patient whose treatment included an IDH1 peptide vaccine. This CDR3 reads CASSPGGVEAFF. CDR3 nucleotide sequence: TGTGCCAGCAGCCCCGGGGGAGTTGAAGCTTTCTTT.